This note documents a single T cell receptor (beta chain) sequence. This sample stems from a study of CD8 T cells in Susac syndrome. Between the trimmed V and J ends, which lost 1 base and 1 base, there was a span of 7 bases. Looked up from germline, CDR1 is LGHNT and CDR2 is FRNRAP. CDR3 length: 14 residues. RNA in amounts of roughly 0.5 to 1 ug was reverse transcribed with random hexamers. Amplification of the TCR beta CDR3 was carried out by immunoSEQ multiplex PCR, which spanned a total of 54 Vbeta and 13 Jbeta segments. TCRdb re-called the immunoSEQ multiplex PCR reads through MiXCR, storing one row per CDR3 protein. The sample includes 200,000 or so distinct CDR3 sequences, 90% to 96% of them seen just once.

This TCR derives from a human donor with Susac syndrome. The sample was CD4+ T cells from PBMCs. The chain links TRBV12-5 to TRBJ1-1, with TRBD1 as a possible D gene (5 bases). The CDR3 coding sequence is TGTGCTAGTGGTTTGGGACAGACGAACACTGAAGCTTTCTTT. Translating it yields CASGLGQTNTEAFF. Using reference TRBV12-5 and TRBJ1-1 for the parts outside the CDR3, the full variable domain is DARVTQTPRHKVTEMGQEVTMRCQPILGHNTVFWYRQTMMQGLELLAYFRNRAPLDDSGMPKDRFSAEMPDATLATLKIQPSEPRDSAVYFCASGLGQTNTEAFFGQGTRLTVV.